Below, 15 T cell receptor beta chains from the same sample are listed, as sequenced in a study of T cells in Graves' hyperthyroidism and ophthalmopathy. The source material, RNA transcripts, was used to amplify TCR beta CDR3 regions. When the TCR CDR3 underwent first-round RT-PCR, the HTBI primer set was used. TCRdb itself ran the multiplex PCR reads through MiXCR, one entry per CDR3 protein. Here the sample spans 600,000 to 700,000 distinct CDR3 sequences, 45% being singletons. Sequencing used peripheral blood or thyroid tissue (not recorded which). Every receptor here comes from an adult man with Graves' disease, either hyperthyroidism or ophthalmopathy (not recorded which).

The J gene is TRBJ1-1, the V gene TRBV2; tentatively, D is TRBD1 (6 bases). The germline V and J ends were trimmed by 7 bases and 6 bases, with 12 bases remaining between them. The CDR3 covers 12 residues. The V gene's germline CDR1 is SNHLY and CDR2 FYNNEI. CDR3 region: CASMGASAEAFF. As DNA, the CDR3 is TGTGCCAGCATGGGGGCGTCGGCTGAAGCTTTCTTT.

This chain uses TRBV7-2 with TRBJ2-7, with TRBD2 identical over 10 bases. Trimming removed 5 bases from V and 5 bases from J; junction bases left unmatched: 12. CDR1 and CDR2 from the germline V gene are SGHTA and FQGNSA. This CDR3 spans 16 amino acids. In DNA, the CDR3 is TGTGCCAGCAGCCGAAACCTAGCGGGAGTTACGGACGAGCAGTACTTC. Encoded protein: CASSRNLAGVTDEQYF.

This clonotype was counted at least ten times. This chain links TRBV7-2 with TRBJ1-3; no clear D. CDR1 and CDR2 (germline): SGHTA, FQGNSA. This CDR3 is 15 amino acids long. Trimming removed 1 base from V and 2 bases from J, with 9 bases in between. CDR3 nucleotide sequence: TGTGCCAGCAGCTTAGAAGGATTTCCTGGAAACACCATATATTTT. It encodes CASSLEGFPGNTIYF.

The V gene is TRBV19, the J gene TRBJ2-5; a possible D gene is TRBD1 (5 bases). The CDR3 has 13 amino acids. Between the trimmed V and J ends, which lost 4 bases and 2 bases, there was a span of 8 bases. The germline V gene encodes CDR1 LNHDA and CDR2 SQIVND (reference sequence). The CDR3 DNA is TGTGCCAGTAGTAAGACAGCACAAGAGACCCAGTACTTC. This encodes CASSKTAQETQYF.

The chain has TRBV24-1 and TRBJ1-2, with D possibly being TRBD1 (6 bases). In germline, CDR1 is KGHDR, CDR2 SFDVKD. Trimming stripped 4 bases from V and 4 bases from J, with 18 bases between. This CDR3 has 16 amino acids. The chain's CDR3 is CATSESRGRGGYGYTF. For the CDR3, the DNA is TGTGCCACCAGTGAGTCGAGAGGCAGGGGTGGCTATGGCTACACCTTC.

This clonotype was seen once. The chain recombines TRBV2 with TRBJ1-5; D not resolved. From germline, CDR1 is SNHLY and CDR2 FYNNEI. The CDR3 runs to 15 residues. V was cut by 5 bases and J by 1 base, with 12 bases left in between. CDR3 protein: CASSLNGRSNQPQHF. The CDR3 region has the DNA TGTGCCAGCAGTTTAAACGGCAGGAGCAATCAGCCCCAGCATTTT.

This clonotype was detected ten times or more. This sequence joins TRBV25-1 and TRBJ1-1, with TRBD1 identical over 8 bases. After removal of 4 bases from V and 4 bases from J, the junction contained 8 bases not matched to a gene. Germline assignment: CDR1 MGHDK and CDR2 SYGVNS. There are 15 residues in the CDR3. The CDR3 is CASSAYRGMSTEAFF. CDR3 bases: TGTGCCAGCAGTGCCTACAGGGGGATGAGCACTGAAGCTTTCTTT.

This clonotype was seen a few times. The gene calls are TRBV2 and TRBJ2-7, with D possibly matching TRBD1 (6 bases). From germline, CDR1 is SNHLY and CDR2 FYNNEI. The CDR3 contains 16 residues. V gave up 6 bases and J gave up 0 bases, with 18 bases separating them. CDR3 coding DNA: TGTGCCAGCAGCTTAAGACCAGGACAGCACTCCTACGAGCAGTACTTC. Its translation: CASSLRPGQHSYEQYF. The full variable domain, rest sourced from reference TRBV2 and TRBJ2-7, is EPEVTQTPSHQVTQMGQEVILRCVPISNHLYFYWYRQILGQKVEFLVSFYNNEISEKSEIFDDQFSVERPDGSNFTLKIRSTKLEDSAMYFCASSLRPGQHSYEQYFGPGTRLTVT.

This clonotype showed up just once. This rearrangement joins TRBV25-1 to TRBJ1-4; D is perhaps TRBD1 (5 bases). This CDR3 is 15 amino acids long. The V gene's germline CDR1 is MGHDK and CDR2 SYGVNS. Deletions cut 6 bases from V and 2 bases from J, with 13 bases between. CDR3 in amino acids: CASRGGANTNEKLFF. The CDR3 region has the DNA TGTGCCAGCAGGGGAGGGGCGAACACTAATGAAAAACTGTTTTTT.

V is TRBV7-8 and J is TRBJ1-2, with no clear D. The CDR3 runs to 15 residues. The germline gives CDR1 SGHVS, CDR2 FQNEAQ. The V gene lost 1 base and the J gene lost 5 bases, with 14 bases spanning the gap. This CDR3 reads CASSLVGNGFYGYTF. In DNA, the CDR3 is TGTGCCAGCAGCTTAGTCGGTAATGGTTTTTATGGCTACACCTTC.

With regard to this clonotype: With a much larger clone just one base away, this may be a read error. The CDR3 is CSALMLAEAFF. The DNA of the CDR3 is TGCAGCGCCTTGATGTTAGCTGAAGCTTTCTTT. The rearrangement uses TRBV29-1 and TRBJ1-1; D remains ambiguous. Germline-derived CDR1 and CDR2 are SQVTM and ANQGSEA. CDR3 length: 11 amino acids. V shed 7 bases and J shed 6 bases, with 12 bases lying between them.

There are a few counts of this clonotype. The genes are TRBV7-9 and TRBJ1-4; D not certain. V shed 5 bases and J shed 0 bases, with 16 bases lying between them. The CDR3 length is 17 residues. From germline, CDR1 is SEHNR and CDR2 FQNEAQ (reference sequence). The CDR3 is CASSLLEAVATNEKLFF. CDR3 coding DNA: TGTGCCAGCAGCCTCCTCGAGGCCGTTGCAACTAATGAAAAACTGTTTTTT. The full variable domain, rest sourced from reference TRBV7-9 and TRBJ1-4, is DTGVSQNPRHKITKRGQNVTFRCDPISEHNRLYWYRQTLGQGPEFLTYFQNEAQLEKSRLLSDRFSAERPKGSFSTLEIQRTEQGDSAMYLCASSLLEAVATNEKLFFGSGTQLSVL.

This clonotype was found a few times. The chain joins TRBV7-9 to TRBJ2-7; the match to TRBD1 covers 7 bases. The CDR3 covers 17 residues. Germline V gene data show CDR1 as SEHNR and CDR2 as FQNEAQ (reference sequence). V was pared by 4 bases and J by 1 base, with 13 bases of the junction left unmatched. For the CDR3, the DNA is TGTGCCAGCAGCTCCAACTCCCCGGGACAGAAATCCTACGAGCAGTACTTC. This codes for CASSSNSPGQKSYEQYF.

The chain uses TRBV29-1 and TRBJ1-1; D ambiguous. V lost 8 bases, J lost 3 bases, and 19 bases lay in between. The germline V gene encodes CDR1 SQVTM and CDR2 ANQGSEA. The CDR3 contains 14 residues. CDR3 DNA: TGCAGCTTGTCGACGGTCCCCACGGACACTGAAGCTTTCTTT. The encoded protein is CSLSTVPTDTEAFF.

This chain connects TRBV25-1 to TRBJ1-6; no clear D gene. Germline loops: CDR1 MGHDK, CDR2 SYGVNS. V was cut by 3 bases and J by 6 bases, with 9 bases left in between. The CDR3 runs to 14 residues. CDR3 sequence: CASSDYRTNSPLHF. The CDR3 DNA reads as TGTGCCAGCAGTGACTATCGGACTAATTCACCCCTCCACTTT.